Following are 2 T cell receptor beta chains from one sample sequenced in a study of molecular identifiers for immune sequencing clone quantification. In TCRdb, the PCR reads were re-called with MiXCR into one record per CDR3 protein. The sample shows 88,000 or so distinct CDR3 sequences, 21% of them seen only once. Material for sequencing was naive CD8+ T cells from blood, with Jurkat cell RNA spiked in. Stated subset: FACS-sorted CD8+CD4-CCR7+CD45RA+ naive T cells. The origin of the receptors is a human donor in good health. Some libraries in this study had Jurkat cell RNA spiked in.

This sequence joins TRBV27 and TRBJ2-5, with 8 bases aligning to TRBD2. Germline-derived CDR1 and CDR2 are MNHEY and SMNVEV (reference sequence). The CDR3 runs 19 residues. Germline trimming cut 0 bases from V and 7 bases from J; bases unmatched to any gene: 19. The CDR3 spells CASSLSSPALAGGERTQYF. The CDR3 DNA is TGTGCCAGCAGTTTATCATCCCCCGCACTAGCCGGGGGGGAAAGGACCCAGTACTTC.

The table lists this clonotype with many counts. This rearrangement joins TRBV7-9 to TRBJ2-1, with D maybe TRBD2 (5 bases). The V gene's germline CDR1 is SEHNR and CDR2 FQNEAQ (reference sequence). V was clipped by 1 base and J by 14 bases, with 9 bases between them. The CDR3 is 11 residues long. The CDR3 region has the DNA TGTGCCAGCAGCTTAGGAGAGGGCAAGTTCTTC. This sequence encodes CASSLGEGKFF.